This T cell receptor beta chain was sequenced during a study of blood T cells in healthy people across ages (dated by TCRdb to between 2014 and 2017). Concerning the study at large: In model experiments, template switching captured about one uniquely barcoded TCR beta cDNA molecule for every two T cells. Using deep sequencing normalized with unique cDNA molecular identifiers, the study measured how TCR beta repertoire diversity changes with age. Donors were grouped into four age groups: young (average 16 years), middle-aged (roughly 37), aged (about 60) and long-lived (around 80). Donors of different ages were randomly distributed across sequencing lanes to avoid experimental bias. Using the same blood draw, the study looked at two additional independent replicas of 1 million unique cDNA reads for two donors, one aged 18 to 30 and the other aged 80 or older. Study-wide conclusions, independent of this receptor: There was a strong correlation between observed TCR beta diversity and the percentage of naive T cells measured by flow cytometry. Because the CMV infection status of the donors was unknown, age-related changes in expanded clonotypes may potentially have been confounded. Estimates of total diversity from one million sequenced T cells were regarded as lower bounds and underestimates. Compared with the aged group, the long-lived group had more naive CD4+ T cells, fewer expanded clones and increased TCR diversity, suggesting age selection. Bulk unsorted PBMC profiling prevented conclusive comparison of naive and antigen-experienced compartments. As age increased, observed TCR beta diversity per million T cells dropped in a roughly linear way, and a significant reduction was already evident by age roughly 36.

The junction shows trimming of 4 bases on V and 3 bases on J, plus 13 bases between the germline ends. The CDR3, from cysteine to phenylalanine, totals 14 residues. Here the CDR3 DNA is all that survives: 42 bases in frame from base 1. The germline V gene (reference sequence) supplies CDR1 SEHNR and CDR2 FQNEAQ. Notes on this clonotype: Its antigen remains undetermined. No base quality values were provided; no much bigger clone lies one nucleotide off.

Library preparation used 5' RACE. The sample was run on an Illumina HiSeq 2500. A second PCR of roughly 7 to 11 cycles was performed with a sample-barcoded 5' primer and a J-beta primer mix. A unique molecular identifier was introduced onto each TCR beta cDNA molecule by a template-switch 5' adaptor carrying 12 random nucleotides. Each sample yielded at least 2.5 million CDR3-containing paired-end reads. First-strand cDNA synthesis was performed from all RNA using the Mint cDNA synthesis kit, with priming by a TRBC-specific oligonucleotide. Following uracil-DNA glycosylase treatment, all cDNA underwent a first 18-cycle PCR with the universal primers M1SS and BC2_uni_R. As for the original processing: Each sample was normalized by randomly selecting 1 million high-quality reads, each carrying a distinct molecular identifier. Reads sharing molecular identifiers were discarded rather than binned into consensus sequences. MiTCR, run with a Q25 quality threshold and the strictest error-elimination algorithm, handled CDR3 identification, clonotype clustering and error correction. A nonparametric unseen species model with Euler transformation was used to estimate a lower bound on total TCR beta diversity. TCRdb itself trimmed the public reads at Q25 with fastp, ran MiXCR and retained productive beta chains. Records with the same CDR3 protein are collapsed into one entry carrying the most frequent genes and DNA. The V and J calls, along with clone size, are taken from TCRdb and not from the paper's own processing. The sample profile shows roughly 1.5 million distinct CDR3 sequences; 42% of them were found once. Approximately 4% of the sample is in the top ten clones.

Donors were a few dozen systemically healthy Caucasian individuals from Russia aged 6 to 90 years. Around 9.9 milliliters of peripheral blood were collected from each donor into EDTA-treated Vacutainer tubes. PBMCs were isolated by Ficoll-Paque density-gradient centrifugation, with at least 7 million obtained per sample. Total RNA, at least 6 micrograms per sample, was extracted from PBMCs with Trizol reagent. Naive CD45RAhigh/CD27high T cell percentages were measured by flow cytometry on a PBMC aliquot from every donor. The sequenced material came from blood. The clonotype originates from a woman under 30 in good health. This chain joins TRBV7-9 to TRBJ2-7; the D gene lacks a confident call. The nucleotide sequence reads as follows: TGTGCCAGCAGCTCGTGGGGATCCAACTACGAGCAGTACTTC. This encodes CASSSWGSNYEQYF.